The 13 T cell receptor beta chains in this list originate from one sample, sequenced in a study of cytomegalovirus exposure and HLA in healthy donors. The PCR had 60 Vbeta and 13 Jbeta primers. Sequencing was performed with immunoSEQ multiplex PCR; in TCRdb, only in-frame clones are kept and a portion is missing. The sample includes about 90,000 clones, approximately 68% of them seen just once. The sequenced material came from PBMCs. These receptor sequences come from a woman in her forties or fifties in good health and CMV-seropositive.

This chain connects TRBV7-9 to TRBJ2-3; 10 nucleotides match TRBD1. This CDR3 is built from 19 residues. V lost 5 bases, J lost 2 bases, and 16 bases stayed unmatched. Germline V gives CDR1 SEHNR, CDR2 FQNEAQ (reference sequence). CDR3 in amino acids: CASSRQGAERGYHTDTQYF. The CDR3 nucleotides read TGTGCCAGCAGCCGACAGGGGGCGGAGAGAGGCTACCACACAGATACGCAGTATTTT.

This clone was counted only a few times. The CDR3 spells CASSVDRGGGQPQHF. CDR3 nucleotide sequence: TGTGCCAGTAGTGTCGACAGGGGAGGCGGTCAGCCCCAGCATTTT. This chain joins TRBV19 and TRBJ1-5; 8 bases line up with TRBD1. There are 15 residues in the CDR3. Per the germline V gene, CDR1 is LNHDA and CDR2 is SQIVND (reference sequence). The V and J ends lost 5 bases and 6 bases, in that order; junction bases with no gene match: 9.

The rearrangement joins TRBV4-1 to TRBJ2-3; maybe TRBD2 (6 bases). The germline CDR1 and CDR2 sequences are MGHRA and YSYEKL. V was shortened by 0 bases and J by 2 bases, with 12 bases between the two germline ends. This CDR3 is built from 16 residues. This CDR3 reads CASSQDEGTLTDTQYF. The CDR3 bases are TGCGCCAGCAGCCAAGATGAAGGGACTCTCACAGATACGCAGTATTTT.

This clone was seen a handful of times. This sequence joins TRBV18 and TRBJ2-6, with 7 positions matching TRBD1. The trim removed 3 bases at V and 8 bases at J, leaving 7 bases unmatched. Looked up from germline, CDR1 is KGHSH and CDR2 is LQKENI. The length of the CDR3 is 15 residues. The CDR3 is CASSPTTGKSNVLTF. The CDR3 DNA is TGTGCCAGCTCACCGACGACAGGGAAGTCCAACGTCCTGACTTTC.

This chain uses TRBV18 with TRBJ1-2; D remains unclear. Germline CDR1 KGHSH, CDR2 LQKENI. There are 15 residues in the CDR3. The ends were cut back, 3 bases at V and 4 bases at J, with 15 bases in the middle. The CDR3 DNA reads TGTGCCAGCTCACCCACTATCGACGGCGGCTATGGCTACACCTTC. Its protein product is CASSPTIDGGYGYTF.

The rearrangement uses TRBV4-2 and TRBJ2-1; the D gene is possibly TRBD1 (5 bases). This CDR3 contains 11 residues. Per germline, CDR1 LGHNA and CDR2 YNFKEQ. V was pared by 4 bases and J by 8 bases, with 6 bases between. CDR3 region: CASSRQYEQFF. The CDR3 bases are TGTGCCAGCAGCCGACAGTATGAGCAGTTCTTC.

J is TRBJ2-5 and V is TRBV28; a possible D gene is TRBD1 (5 bases). The CDR3 consists of 13 residues. Between the trimmed V and J ends, which lost 6 bases and 2 bases, there was a span of 10 bases. Germline V gene lookup returns CDR1 MDHEN and CDR2 SYDVKM. CDR3 sequence reads: CASSGHKQETQYF. CDR3 nucleotide sequence: TGTGCCAGCAGCGGACACAAACAAGAGACCCAGTACTTC.

The chain uses TRBV27 and TRBJ2-7; weak D call: TRBD1 (6 bases). The CDR3 totals 16 residues. V lost 5 bases to trimming and J lost 3 bases, with 20 bases between them. CDR1 MNHEY and CDR2 SMNVEV come from the germline V gene (reference sequence). CDR3 sequence: CASSTTGPRSVYEQYF. In DNA, the CDR3 is TGTGCCAGCAGTACCACAGGGCCACGTTCGGTCTACGAGCAGTACTTC.

The chain uses TRBV2 and TRBJ1-5; TRBD1 is a possible D gene (5 bases). Germline assignment: CDR1 SNHLY and CDR2 FYNNEI. V lost 6 bases and J 7 bases, leaving 19 bases between the germline ends. The CDR3 runs to 15 residues. CDR3 sequence: CASRVQAGRGQPQHF. In nucleotides, the CDR3 is TGTGCCAGCAGAGTGCAGGCAGGGCGGGGACAGCCCCAGCATTTT.

This clone was seen a handful of times. J is TRBJ1-3 and V is TRBV7-2, with D possibly matching TRBD1 (6 bases). Germline V CDR1 and CDR2: SGHTA, FQGNSA. The V end lost 5 bases, the J end lost 2 bases, and 13 bases lay between the germline ends. There are 15 residues in the CDR3. Here the CDR3 reads CASSPQGITGNTIYF. The CDR3 nucleotides read TGTGCCAGCAGCCCGCAGGGGATCACTGGAAACACCATATATTTT. Based on the CDR3 plus reference TRBV7-2 and TRBJ1-3, the full variable domain is GAGVSQSPSNKVTEKGKDVELRCDPISGHTALYWYRQSLGQGLEFLIYFQGNSAPDKSGLPSDRFSAERTGGSVSTLTIQRTQQEDSAVYLCASSPQGITGNTIYFGEGSWLTVV.

The table lists this clone with a few counts. The chain joins TRBV6-1 to TRBJ1-1, with D unclear. This CDR3 is 13 amino acids long. Trimming took 3 bases from V and 10 from J, leaving 15 bases between them. CDR1 is MNHNS and CDR2 is SASEGT in the germline V gene. DNA of the CDR3: TGTGCCAGCAGTGATCCTCTTTCTACGGGAGCTTTCTTT. Protein product: CASSDPLSTGAFF.

The chain employs TRBV2 and TRBJ1-5; tentative D call: TRBD1 (5 bases). The germline V gene has CDR1 SNHLY and CDR2 FYNNEI. Trimming cost V 8 bases and J 4 bases, with 12 bases left between them. The CDR3 runs 13 residues. The CDR3 coding sequence is TGTGCCAGCGGTCTGGGGCGGAATCAGCCCCAGCATTTT. It specifies CASGLGRNQPQHF.

This clone has only one observation. The DNA of the CDR3 is TGTGCCAGCAGCGTTTTTAGCGGGGGGGCCGCAGATACGCAGTATTTT. Protein: CASSVFSGGAADTQYF. The V and J genes are TRBV9 and TRBJ2-3; 11 bases agree with TRBD2. Trimming took 2 bases from V and 4 from J; bases not matched to a gene: 6. The CDR3 loop spans 16 amino acids. Germline values: CDR1 SGDLS, CDR2 YYNGEE.